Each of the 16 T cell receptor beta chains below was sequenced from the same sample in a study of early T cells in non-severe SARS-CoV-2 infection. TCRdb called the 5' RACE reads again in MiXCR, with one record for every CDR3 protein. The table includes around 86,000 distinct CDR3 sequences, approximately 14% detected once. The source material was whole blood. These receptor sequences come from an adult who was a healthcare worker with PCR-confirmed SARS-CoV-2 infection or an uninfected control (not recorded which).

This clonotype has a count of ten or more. Written as DNA, the CDR3 is TGTGCCAGCAGCCCTCACACTGGTTACAATGAGCAGTTCTTC. Its translation: CASSPHTGYNEQFF. This sequence joins TRBV14 and TRBJ2-1; D gene ambiguous. The CDR3 covers 14 residues. V was shortened by 4 bases and J by 4 bases, with 11 bases between the two germline ends. Germline CDR1 SGHDN, CDR2 FVKESK.

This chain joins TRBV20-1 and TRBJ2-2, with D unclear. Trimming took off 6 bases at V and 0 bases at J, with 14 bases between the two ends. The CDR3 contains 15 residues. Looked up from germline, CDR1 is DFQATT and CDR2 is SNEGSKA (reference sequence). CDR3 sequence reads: CSARHRQANTGELFF. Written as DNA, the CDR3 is TGCAGTGCCCGACATCGGCAGGCGAACACCGGGGAGCTGTTTTTT.

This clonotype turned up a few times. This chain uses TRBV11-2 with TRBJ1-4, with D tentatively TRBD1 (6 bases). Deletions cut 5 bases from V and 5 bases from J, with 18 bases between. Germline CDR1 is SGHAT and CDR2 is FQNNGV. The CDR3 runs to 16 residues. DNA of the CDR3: TGTGCCAGCAGCCCAACTCCTCAGGGGCGAAATGAAAAACTGTTTTTT. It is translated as CASSPTPQGRNEKLFF.

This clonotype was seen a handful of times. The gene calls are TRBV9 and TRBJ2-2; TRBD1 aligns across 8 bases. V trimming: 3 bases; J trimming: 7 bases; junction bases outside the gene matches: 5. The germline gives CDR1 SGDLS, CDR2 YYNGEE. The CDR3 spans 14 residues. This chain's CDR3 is CASSDRDRFGELFF. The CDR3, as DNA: TGTGCCAGCAGCGACCGGGACAGGTTCGGGGAGCTGTTTTTT. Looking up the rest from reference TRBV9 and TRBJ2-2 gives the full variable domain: DSGVTQTPKHLITATGQRVTLRCSPRSGDLSVYWYQQSLDQGLQFLIQYYNGEERAKGNILERFSAQQFPDLHSELNLSSLELGDSALYFCASSDRDRFGELFFGEGSRLTVL.

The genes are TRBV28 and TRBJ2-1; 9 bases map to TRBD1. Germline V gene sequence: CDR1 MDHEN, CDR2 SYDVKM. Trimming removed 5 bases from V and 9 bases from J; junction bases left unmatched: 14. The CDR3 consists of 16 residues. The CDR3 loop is CASSTIGQGSGGEQFF. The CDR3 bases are TGTGCCAGCAGTACTATTGGACAGGGGTCCGGAGGTGAGCAGTTCTTC. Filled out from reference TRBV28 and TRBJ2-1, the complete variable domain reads DVKVTQSSRYLVKRTGEKVFLECVQDMDHENMFWYRQDPGLGLRLIYFSYDVKMKEKGDIPEGYSVSREKKERFSLILESASTNQTSMYLCASSTIGQGSGGEQFFGPGTRLTVL.

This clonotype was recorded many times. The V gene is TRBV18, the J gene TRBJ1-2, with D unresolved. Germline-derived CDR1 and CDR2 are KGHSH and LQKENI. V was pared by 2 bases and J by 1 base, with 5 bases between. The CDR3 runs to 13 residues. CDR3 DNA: TGTGCCAGCTCACCAACATATAACTATGGCTACACCTTC. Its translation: CASSPTYNYGYTF.

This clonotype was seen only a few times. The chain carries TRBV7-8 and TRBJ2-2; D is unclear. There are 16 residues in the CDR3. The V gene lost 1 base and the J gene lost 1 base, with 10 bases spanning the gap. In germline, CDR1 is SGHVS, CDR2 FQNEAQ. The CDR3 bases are TGTGCCAGCAGCTTAGTTCGCAGCCTGAACACCGGGGAGCTGTTTTTT. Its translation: CASSLVRSLNTGELFF.

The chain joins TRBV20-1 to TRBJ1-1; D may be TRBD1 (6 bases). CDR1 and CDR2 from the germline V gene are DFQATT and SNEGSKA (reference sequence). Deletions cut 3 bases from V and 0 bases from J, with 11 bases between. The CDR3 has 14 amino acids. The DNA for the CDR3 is TGCAGTGCTAGTATGACAGGCATGAACACTGAAGCTTTCTTT. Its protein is CSASMTGMNTEAFF.

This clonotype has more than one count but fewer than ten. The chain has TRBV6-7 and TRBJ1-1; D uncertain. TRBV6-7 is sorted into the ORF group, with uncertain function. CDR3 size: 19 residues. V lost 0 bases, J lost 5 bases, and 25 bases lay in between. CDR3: CASSYSSVLPDARRTEAFF. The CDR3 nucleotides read TGTGCCAGCAGTTACTCGAGTGTGCTCCCCGATGCAAGGAGGACTGAAGCTTTCTTT.

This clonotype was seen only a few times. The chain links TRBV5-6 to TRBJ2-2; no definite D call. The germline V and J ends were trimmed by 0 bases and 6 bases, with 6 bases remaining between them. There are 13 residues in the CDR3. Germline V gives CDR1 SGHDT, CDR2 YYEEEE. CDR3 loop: CASSLVGSGELFF. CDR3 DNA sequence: TGTGCCAGCAGCTTGGTGGGCTCCGGGGAGCTGTTTTTT.

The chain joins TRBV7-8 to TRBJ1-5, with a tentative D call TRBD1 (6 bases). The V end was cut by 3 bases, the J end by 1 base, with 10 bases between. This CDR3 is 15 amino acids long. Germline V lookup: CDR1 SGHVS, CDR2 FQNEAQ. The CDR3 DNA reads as TGTGCCAGCAGCTTGACAGGTGGCAGCAATCAGCCCCAGCATTTT. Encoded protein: CASSLTGGSNQPQHF.

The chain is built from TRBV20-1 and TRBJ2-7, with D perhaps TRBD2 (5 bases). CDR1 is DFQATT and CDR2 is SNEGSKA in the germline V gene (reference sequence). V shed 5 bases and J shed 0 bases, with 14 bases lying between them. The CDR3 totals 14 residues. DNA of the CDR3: TGCAGTGCTCGCCCGGGGTGGAGCTCCTACGAGCAGTACGTC. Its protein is CSARPGWSSYEQYV.

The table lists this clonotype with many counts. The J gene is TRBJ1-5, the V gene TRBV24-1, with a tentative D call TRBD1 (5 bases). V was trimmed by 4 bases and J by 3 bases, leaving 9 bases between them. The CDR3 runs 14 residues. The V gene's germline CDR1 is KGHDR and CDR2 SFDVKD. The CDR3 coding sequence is TGTGCCACCAGTGAGGGGGAGAACAATCAGCCCCAGCATTTT. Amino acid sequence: CATSEGENNQPQHF.

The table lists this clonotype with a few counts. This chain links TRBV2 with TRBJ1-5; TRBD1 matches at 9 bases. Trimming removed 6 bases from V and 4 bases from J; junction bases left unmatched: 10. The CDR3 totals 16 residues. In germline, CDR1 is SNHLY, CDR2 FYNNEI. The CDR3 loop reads CASRGTGTAVNQPQHF. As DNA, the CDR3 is TGTGCCAGCAGGGGGACAGGGACCGCGGTTAATCAGCCCCAGCATTTT. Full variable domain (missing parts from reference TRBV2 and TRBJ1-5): EPEVTQTPSHQVTQMGQEVILRCVPISNHLYFYWYRQILGQKVEFLVSFYNNEISEKSEIFDDQFSVERPDGSNFTLKIRSTKLEDSAMYFCASRGTGTAVNQPQHFGDGTRLSIL.

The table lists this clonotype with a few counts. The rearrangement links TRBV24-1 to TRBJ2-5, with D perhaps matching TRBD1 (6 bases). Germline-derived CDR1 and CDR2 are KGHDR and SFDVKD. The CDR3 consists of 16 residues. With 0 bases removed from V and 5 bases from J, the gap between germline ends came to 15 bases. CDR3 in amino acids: CATSDLQGQGRETQYF. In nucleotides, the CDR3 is TGTGCCACCAGTGATTTGCAGGGGCAGGGTCGCGAGACCCAGTACTTC.

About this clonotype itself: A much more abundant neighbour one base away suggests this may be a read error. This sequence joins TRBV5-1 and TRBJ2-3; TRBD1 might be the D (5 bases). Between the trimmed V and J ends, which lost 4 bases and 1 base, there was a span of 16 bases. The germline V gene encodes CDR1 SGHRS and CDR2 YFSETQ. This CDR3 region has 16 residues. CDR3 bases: TGCGCCAGCAGCACTGGACATGTTGGGGGCACAGATACGCAGTATTTT. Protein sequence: CASSTGHVGGTDTQYF. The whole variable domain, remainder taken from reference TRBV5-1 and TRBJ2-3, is KAGVTQTPRYLIKTRGQQVTLSCSPISGHRSVSWYQQTPGQGLQFLFEYFSETQRNKGNFPGRFSGRQFSNSRSEMNVSTLELGDSALYLCASSTGHVGGTDTQYFGPGTRLTVL.